One sample yielded the 18 T cell receptor beta chains listed below, sequenced in a study of blood T cell repertoires in COVID-19. Produced via immunoSEQ multiplex PCR; TCRdb's table is partial and in-frame only. Counted here are 200,000 to 300,000 clones, 87% occurring once; the ten biggest clones make up roughly 1.6%. Sequencing was done on a sample of peripheral blood. These receptors were taken from a woman aged 40-49 years who had recovered from COVID-19.

There are a few counts of this clone. This CDR3 is CASSLGGQGSLGVHF. CDR3 DNA: TGTGCCAGCAGCTTAGGGGGACAGGGGTCCTTGGGCGTCCACTTT. The V call is TRBV7-2, the J call TRBJ1-6, with TRBD1 matching over 10 bases. This CDR3 spans 15 amino acids. J was trimmed by 17 bases and V by 1 base; bases with no gene match: 11. Germline CDR1 and CDR2: SGHTA and FQGNSA.

V and J are TRBV6-2 or TRBV6-3 and TRBJ1-2, with a tentative D call TRBD1 (5 bases). The CDR3 loop spans 14 amino acids. V was shortened by 6 bases and J by 2 bases, with 13 bases between the two germline ends. From germline, CDR1 is MNHEY and CDR2 SVGEGT. This CDR3 is CASSKGYRNYGYTF. In DNA, the CDR3 is TGTGCCAGCAGCAAAGGGTACAGGAACTATGGCTACACCTTC.

The chain links TRBV4-2 to TRBJ1-2, with unresolved D. Trimming cost V 0 bases and J 4 bases, with 12 bases left between them. Germline V gene lookup returns CDR1 LGHNA and CDR2 YNFKEQ. This CDR3 is built from 15 residues. The DNA of the CDR3 is TGTGCCAGCAGCCAAGATTGGGCCGGATCCTATGGCTACACCTTC. This sequence encodes CASSQDWAGSYGYTF.

The chain is built from TRBV6-4 and TRBJ2-3; D perhaps matches TRBD2 (6 bases). V was cut by 6 bases and J by 6 bases, with 13 bases left in between. The CDR3 is made up of 13 amino acids. Per the germline V gene, CDR1 is MRHNA and CDR2 is SNTAGT. DNA for the CDR3: TGTGCCAGCAGCCCGCAAGGAGGGGATACGCAGTATTTT. This codes for CASSPQGGDTQYF.

The chain uses TRBV4-1 and TRBJ1-1; 8 bases match TRBD1. The CDR3 contains 12 residues. After removal of 6 bases from V and 5 bases from J, the junction contained 2 bases not matched to a gene. Germline-derived CDR1 and CDR2 are MGHRA and YSYEKL. The CDR3 DNA follows: TGCGCCAGCAGATACAGGGGGACTGAAGCTTTCTTT. The encoded protein is CASRYRGTEAFF.

The CDR3 coding sequence is TGTGCCAGCTCACCTAGTAAGGGGGCGGGAAACATTCAGTACTTC. Translated: CASSPSKGAGNIQYF. The rearrangement links TRBV18 to TRBJ2-4, with 7 bases that match TRBD1. CDR3 length: 15 amino acids. Germline CDR1 and CDR2: KGHSH and LQKENI. After removal of 3 bases from V and 6 bases from J, the junction contained 8 bases not matched to a gene.

The chain links TRBV11-3 to TRBJ1-1; 9 bases line up with TRBD1. This CDR3 is 14 amino acids long. Germline values: CDR1 SGHNT, CDR2 YENEEA. V gave up 5 bases and J gave up 5 bases; unmatched junction bases: 6. In nucleotides, the CDR3 is TGTGCCAGCAGCAGTACAGGGGGCGGAACTGAAGCTTTCTTT. Its protein product is CASSSTGGGTEAFF.

The genes are TRBV5-1 and TRBJ2-2, with TRBD1 as a possible D gene (6 bases). This CDR3 is built from 14 residues. V was trimmed by 4 bases and J by 4 bases, leaving 11 bases between them. Per germline, CDR1 SGHRS and CDR2 YFSETQ. The CDR3 reads CASSPRDITGELFF. In nucleotides, the CDR3 is TGCGCCAGCAGCCCTCGGGACATCACCGGGGAGCTGTTTTTT.

This chain uses TRBV3-1 (or the pseudogene TRBV3-2) with TRBJ2-7, with 7 positions matching TRBD2. Germline CDR1 LGHDT, CDR2 YNNKEL (reference sequence). V dropped 0 bases and J dropped 2; count of bases not matched to a gene: 4. The CDR3 spans 15 residues. This CDR3 is CASSQDPGGAYEQYF. The CDR3 region has the DNA TGTGCCAGCAGCCAAGACCCTGGGGGGGCCTACGAGCAGTACTTC.

The V call is TRBV7-9, the J call TRBJ1-5; 7 nucleotides line up with TRBD1. V lost 4 bases to trimming and J lost 5 bases; unmatched junction nucleotides: 5. This CDR3 is 14 amino acids long. In germline, CDR1 is SEHNR, CDR2 FQNEAQ (reference sequence). DNA for the CDR3: TGTGCCAGCAGCTCCGGGACAGACGATCAGCCCCAGCATTTT. Translated: CASSSGTDDQPQHF.

The chain joins TRBV19 to TRBJ1-2; TRBD1 agrees at 8 bases. The ends lost 8 bases at V and 4 bases at J; junction bases unmatched: 15. The CDR3 has 16 residues. Germline assignment: CDR1 LNHDA and CDR2 SQIVND (reference sequence). DNA of the CDR3: TGTGCCAGTTTTCCCGGGACAGGTATTGAACTCTATGGCTACACCTTC. Its translation is CASFPGTGIELYGYTF. Supplemented by reference TRBV19 and TRBJ1-2, the full variable domain reads DGGITQSPKYLFRKEGQNVTLSCEQNLNHDAMYWYRQDPGQGLRLIYYSQIVNDFQKGDIAEGYSVSREKKESFPLTVTSAQKNPTAFYLCASFPGTGIELYGYTFGSGTRLTVV.

About this clone: One end of the junction is discordant with germline, which a read error may explain. This chain links TRBV15 with TRBJ2-7, with 10 nucleotides matching TRBD1. In germline, CDR1 is LNHNV, CDR2 YYDKDF (reference sequence). There are 12 residues in the CDR3. The CDR3: CATSRDLGTGDF. Here the CDR3 DNA reads TGTGCCACCAGCAGAGATCTTGGGACAGGGGACTTC.

The chain employs TRBV9 and TRBJ2-7; possibly TRBD2 for D (5 bases). V was pared by 0 bases and J by 3 bases, with 10 bases between. This CDR3 comprises 14 residues. The germline gives CDR1 SGDLS, CDR2 YYNGEE. DNA of the CDR3: TGTGCCAGCAGCGTAGATCTGGGGAGCTACGAGCAGTACTTC. This sequence encodes CASSVDLGSYEQYF.

This chain uses TRBV9 with TRBJ1-1; 7 positions match TRBD1. The junction had 16 bases not matched to a gene; V was cut back by 3 bases and J by 11 bases. The CDR3 is 15 residues long. Germline V gene sequence: CDR1 SGDLS, CDR2 YYNGEE. Here the CDR3 reads CASSARQGLTSGAFF. Written as DNA, the CDR3 is TGTGCCAGCAGCGCGAGACAGGGCCTGACTTCCGGGGCTTTCTTT.

CDR3 coding DNA: TGTGCCAGCAAGGGGTTCGGACAGGGTTACACTGAAGCTTTCTTT. The encoded protein is CASKGFGQGYTEAFF. The V call is TRBV6-5, the J call TRBJ1-1; TRBD1 agrees at 8 bases. V was clipped by 7 bases and J by 3 bases; unmatched bases: 10. CDR1 is MNHEY and CDR2 is SVGAGI in the germline V gene. This CDR3 has 15 residues.

This chain connects TRBV5-1 to TRBJ2-3; possible D gene TRBD1, 6 bases. V was trimmed by 1 base and J by 1 base, leaving 13 bases between them. From germline, CDR1 is SGHRS and CDR2 YFSETQ. There are 16 residues in the CDR3. The CDR3 DNA reads TGCGCCAGCAGCTTGTATACAGGGAGCGGCACAGATACGCAGTATTTT. This encodes CASSLYTGSGTDTQYF.

V usage is TRBV27 and J usage is TRBJ2-1; 7 bases agree with TRBD2. Per germline, CDR1 MNHEY and CDR2 SMNVEV (reference sequence). V was pared by 5 bases and J by 7 bases, with 8 bases of the junction left unmatched. This CDR3 region has 14 residues. The CDR3 reads CASSLVPGGNEQFF. The CDR3, as DNA: TGTGCCAGCAGTCTCGTCCCCGGGGGGAATGAGCAGTTCTTC.

The chain couples TRBV9 to TRBJ1-4; D not certain. V was trimmed by 0 bases and J by 4 bases, leaving 7 bases between them. CDR1 SGDLS and CDR2 YYNGEE come from the germline V gene. CDR3 length: 14 residues. This CDR3 is CASSVGGYNEKLFF. CDR3 DNA: TGTGCCAGCAGCGTAGGAGGGTATAATGAAAAACTGTTTTTT.